The present TCR beta chain was sequenced within a study of T cells in tuberculosis. Across the whole study: CD1B tetramers identified T cells specific for mycobacterial lipid GMM. In South Africa, adults with active tuberculosis were compared with IGRA-negative and latently infected IGRA-positive adolescents.

Study results and caveats: Shorter CDR3-alpha in active tuberculosis partly drove smaller distances.

This clone came up once. The antigen is not known. Unsorted cryopreserved PBMC were sequenced, averaging roughly 100,000 T cells per clinical donor. TCRdb keeps only in-frame clones here, not all; method: immunoSEQ multiplex PCR. The repertoire includes just under 45,000 clones, 90% to 95% of them detected once, and about 2% sits in the top ten. Germline assignment: CDR1 SGDLS and CDR2 YYNGEE. The CDR3 is 15 amino acids. V was cut by 0 bases and J by 4 bases, with 12 bases left in between. This chain uses TRBV9 with TRBJ2-3; possibly TRBD2 for D (7 bases). The source material was PBMCs. This clonotype was sampled from a donor aged 10-35 years with latent tuberculosis or without tuberculosis infection. Some clones in this sample may be carry-over from other donors' samples. The CDR3 coding sequence is TGTGCCAGCAGCGTAGGAGGGGGGGAGGCAGATACGCAGTATTTT. Its protein product is CASSVGGGEADTQYF.